This is a list of T cell receptor beta chains from one sample in a study of cytomegalovirus exposure and HLA in healthy donors. Produced via immunoSEQ multiplex PCR; TCRdb's table is partial and in-frame only. This table holds about 76,000 clones, about 93% found once. The sample consisted of PBMCs. The receptor source for this set is a man aged 18 to 30 in good health and CMV-seropositive. CDR3s include the opening cysteine and the closing phenylalanine or tryptophan.

TRBJ2-1	TRBV11-1	CASSGRPGLAGASNNEQFF
TRBJ1-1	TRBV30	CAWEGIGPNTEAFF
TRBJ2-3	TRBV5-4	CASSLPGSTDTQYF
TRBJ2-1	TRBV19	CASVGGSAVSYNEQFF
TRBJ1-2	TRBV9	CASSVQQGYYGYTF
TRBJ2-5	TRBV5-1	CASRLPGSSGETQYF
TRBJ1-1	TRBV5-1	CASSWTLTAMNTEAFF
TRBJ2-1	TRBV10-3	CAISESREWGNNEQFF
TRBJ1-2	TRBV10-3	CAIRGTAENYGYTF
TRBJ2-5	TRBV7-9	CASSLAKRIAEAQETQYF
TRBJ2-3	TRBV25-1	CASSSNSIAGASTDTQYF
TRBJ1-1	TRBV19	CASSIDLGAQGGTEAFF
TRBJ2-7	TRBV27	CASRGVGATYEQYF
TRBJ1-3	TRBV30	CACRDRPLPGNTIYF
TRBJ1-2	TRBV27	CASSFDRGWDGYTF
TRBJ1-2	TRBV25-1	CASSLGQTYGYTF
TRBJ2-7	TRBV2	CASSPRTGFFYEQYF
TRBJ2-5	TRBV30	CAWIPRVQETQYF
TRBJ2-7	TRBV11-3	CASSSPGIPYEQYF
TRBJ2-1	TRBV10-1	CASSAYREVYNEQFF
TRBJ2-5	TRBV4-1	CASSPGDRGDQETQYF
TRBJ2-5	TRBV10-3	CAISASGVQETQYF
TRBJ1-4	TRBV28	CASSPGQGREKLFF
TRBJ2-5	TRBV7-7	CASSFSSSGRAAETQYF
TRBJ2-1	TRBV6-1	CASSEWRGRSSSYNEQFF
TRBJ2-3	TRBV18	CASSYGLAGTDTQYF
TRBJ2-7	TRBV6-5	CASSRGSLYEQYF
TRBJ2-7	TRBV28	CASSSSTGDEQYF
TRBJ2-1	TRBV4-1	CASSQGLAGGNEQFF
TRBJ1-1	TRBV5-1	CASSSEEFTEAFF
TRBJ2-6	TRBV11-2	CASSLEYGANVLTF
TRBJ1-5	TRBV19	CASSSQGPQPQHF
TRBJ2-2	TRBV5-1	CASSLGRTGSLTGELFF
TRBJ2-7	TRBV5-8	CASSLREQRHEQYF
TRBJ2-7	TRBV7-8	CASSLALAGVNYEQYF
TRBJ2-3	TRBV7-8	CASSFRLVSSTDTQYF
TRBJ2-3	TRBV5-1	CASSLGWLASDTQYF
TRBJ2-4	TRBV5-5	CASTRLAGGGIQYF
TRBJ1-5	TRBV28	CASSRGEGEYQPQHF
TRBJ2-5	TRBV5-4	CASSLDAGQETQYF
TRBJ2-7	TRBV7-9	CASSSQSPEQYF
TRBJ2-5	TRBV29-1	CSVEDYGREDETQYF
TRBJ1-3	TRBV18	CASSPAGSSGNTIYF
TRBJ1-4	TRBV9	CASSGANEKLFF
TRBJ2-1	TRBV10-3	CAISESLAGAYNEQFF
TRBJ2-7	TRBV9	CASSVGTGQGQYEQYF
TRBJ2-1	TRBV23-1	CASWRGVGSYNEQFF
TRBJ2-3	TRBV28	CASSLIQRTSTDTQYF
TRBJ1-5	TRBV2	CASTDQPQHF
TRBJ1-2	TRBV5-6	CASSSGTFDYTF
TRBJ2-1	TRBV29-1	CSVPKASGSRNEQFF
TRBJ2-6	TRBV9	CASSVGSAGANVLTF